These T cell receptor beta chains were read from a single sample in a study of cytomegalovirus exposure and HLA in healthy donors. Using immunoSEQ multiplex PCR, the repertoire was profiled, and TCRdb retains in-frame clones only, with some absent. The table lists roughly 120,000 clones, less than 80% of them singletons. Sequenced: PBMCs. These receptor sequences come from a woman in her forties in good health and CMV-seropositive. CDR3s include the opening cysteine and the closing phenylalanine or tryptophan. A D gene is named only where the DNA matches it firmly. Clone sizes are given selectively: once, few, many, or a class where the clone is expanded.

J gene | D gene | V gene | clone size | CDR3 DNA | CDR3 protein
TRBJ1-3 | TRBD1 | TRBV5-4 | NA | TGTGCCAGCAACGAACAGGGGGTGTATGAATATTTT | CASNEQGVYEYF
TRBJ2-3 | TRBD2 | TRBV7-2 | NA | TGTGCCAGCAGCGAGACTAGCGGGAGCACAGATACGCAGTATTTT | CASSETSGSTDTQYF
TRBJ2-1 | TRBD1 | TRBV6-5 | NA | TGTGCCAGCAGTAGAACAGGGGCCTACAATGAGCAGTTCTTC | CASSRTGAYNEQFF
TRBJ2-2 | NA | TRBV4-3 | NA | TGCGCCAGCAGCCAACAAACAGGAGCGGAGGGCACCGGGGAGCTGTTTTTT | CASSQQTGAEGTGELFF
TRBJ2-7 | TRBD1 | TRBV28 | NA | TGTGCCAGCAGTCTTACTTCCGGGACAGGGGTTTACGAGCAGTACTTC | CASSLTSGTGVYEQYF
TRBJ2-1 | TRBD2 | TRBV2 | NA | TGTGCCAGCAGTGGTGCTAGCGGGTTCTACAATGAGCAGTTCTTC | CASSGASGFYNEQFF
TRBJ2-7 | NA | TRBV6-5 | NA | TGTGCCAGCAGTTTAGTAATTTCGGGGTTCTCCTACGAGCAGTACTTC | CASSLVISGFSYEQYF
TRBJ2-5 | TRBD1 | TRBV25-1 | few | TGTGCCAGCAGTGAGGGACAGGCGCAGTACTTC | CASSEGQAQYF
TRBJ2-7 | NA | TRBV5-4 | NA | TGTGCCAGCAGCCCGGACTGGGGGGTTGGCGACGAGCAGTACTTC | CASSPDWGVGDEQYF
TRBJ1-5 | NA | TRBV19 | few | TGTGCCAGTAGTACGACTGCGGGCAGCAATCAGCCCCAGCATTTT | CASSTTAGSNQPQHF
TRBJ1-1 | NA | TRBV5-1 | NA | TGCGCCAGCAGCCCAGGGTTACCTGAAGCTTTCTTT | CASSPGLPEAFF
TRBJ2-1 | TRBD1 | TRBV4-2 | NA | TGTGCCAGCAGCCAAGATGAGGGGGCTGGGTCCAATGAGCAGTTCTTC | CASSQDEGAGSNEQFF
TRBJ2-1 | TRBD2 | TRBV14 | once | TGTGCCAGCAGCCAAGGAGCGGGAGGGGCCTACAATGAGCAGTTCTTC | CASSQGAGGAYNEQFF
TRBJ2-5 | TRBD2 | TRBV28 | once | TGTGCCAGCAGTTTGCCAGCGGGAGGAGAGACCCAGTACTTC | CASSLPAGGETQYF
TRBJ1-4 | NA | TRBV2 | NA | TGTGCCAGCAGTGAATTAGGGGGGGTACCAACTAATGAAAAACTGTTTTTT | CASSELGGVPTNEKLFF
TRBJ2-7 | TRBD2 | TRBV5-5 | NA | TGTGCCAGCAGCCGGGGACTAGCGGGAGGGGGATCCTCCTACGAGCAGTACTTC | CASSRGLAGGGSSYEQYF
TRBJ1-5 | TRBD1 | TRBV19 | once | TGTGCCAGTAGTGTACACGGGACAGGGCTTTTATATAGCAATCAGCCCCAGCATTTT | CASSVHGTGLLYSNQPQHF
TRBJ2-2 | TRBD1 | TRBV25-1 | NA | TGTGCCAGCACAGGGACAGGGTTCACCGGGGAGCTGTTTTTT | CASTGTGFTGELFF
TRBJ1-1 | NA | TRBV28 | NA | TGTGCCAGCAGTTTCGAACCGGGACAGAACACTGAAGCTTTCTTT | CASSFEPGQNTEAFF
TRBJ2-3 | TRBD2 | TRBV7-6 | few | TGTGCCAGCAGCCCAGTGGCCCCTAGCGGGAGCGAGGAAGATACGCAGTATTTT | CASSPVAPSGSEEDTQYF
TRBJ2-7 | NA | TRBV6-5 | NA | TGTGCCAGCAGACGACTCGGGACTCCTAGCGAGCAGTACTTC | CASRRLGTPSEQYF